This T cell receptor (beta chain) was captured by sequencing in a study of shared clonotypes between healthy human individuals (dated by TCRdb to the early 2020s). General notes on the study: A couple of women and a few men aged 18 to 49 years were included in the cohort. For each donor, CD4 naive and CD4 memory were each given three plates, CD8 naive was given two plates, and CD8 memory was given one plate. To estimate repertoire size and how much clonotype sharing occurs between individuals, the study deeply sequenced the blood TCR repertoires of roughly 5 healthy adults. To increase sequencing depth and limit assay-specific biases, different laboratories used diverse techniques to prepare libraries and sequence TCR repertoires. Per donor, leukapheresis produced somewhere between about 0.85 and 9.5 billion PBMCs.

The germline V gene (reference sequence) provides CDR1 LNHDA and CDR2 SQIVND. The V end loses 7 bases and the J end loses 4 bases, and a stretch of 16 bases separates them. There are 14 amino acids in the CDR3, from cysteine to phenylalanine inclusive. Only the CDR3 part of the read is kept: 42 bases, read in frame from the first base. Using the deep immunoSEQ assay, multiplex PCR amplified TCR CDR3 regions from genomic DNA. Extracted genomic DNA from each cell subset was distributed evenly across all wells of several immunoSEQ 96-well plates, and each plate was treated as a replicate. For sorted subsets, roughly 200 ng of genomic DNA, equivalent to around 29,000 T cell genomes, went into each replicate PCR. Purified libraries were quantified with a Qubit 3.0 fluorometer, sized on a Bioanalyzer 2100, and re-quantified with the KAPA Library Quantification kit. Every immunoSEQ 96-well plate was sequenced on a separate single-read 150-cycle Illumina NextSeq 550 flow cell. In the source study's methods: Because only junctional sequences without quality scores were contained in the immunoSEQ output, filtering matching that applied to full-length reads could not be performed. Sequences were annotated with PyIR, a Python wrapper for IgBLAST v1.9, using IMGT germline references to assign V/J genes and CDR3. Reads were filtered out if the reads had weak V/J assignments (E-value above 1e-6), no CDR3, stop codons, out-of-frame junctions, or ambiguous translated residues. V3J clonotypes were defined as sequences sharing the same inferred V gene, J gene, and CDR3 amino acid sequence. To compute the percentage overlap between repertoires, the number of shared unique clonotypes was divided by the size of the smaller repertoire. Repertoire richness was assessed with RTK rarefaction, the Chao1 estimator, and Recon v2.1 estimates of unobserved clonotypes. Generation probabilities were computed with OLGA for all TCRbeta clonotypes obtained by the gDNA method from four donors. TCRdb holds this immuneACCESS table with in-frame rearrangements only. Some clones are missing; in checked studies, unresolved V genes explain under half, and the rest has no known cause. V, J and clone size are taken as reported in that table, and D and trimming were inferred from the DNA itself. In this sample the table shows millions of clones, 85% to 95% of which occur a single time. The leading ten clones occupy more than 0.1% of the sample.

As regards this clone: Its antigen is currently not known. One base away there is no much larger clone; base qualities are not given.

The donors were healthy, HIV-negative adults with no recently reported acute infections or vaccinations. Every donor was a Caucasian adult residing in Nashville, Tennessee, USA. CD4+ T cells were enriched through magnetic negative selection, after which naive cells were positively selected on CD45RA and the remaining negative fraction served as the memory subset. Blood was collected by leukapheresis, and PBMCs were isolated by Ficoll-Histopaque density gradient centrifugation and then cryopreserved in liquid nitrogen vapor phase. Analytical flow cytometry was used to check the purity and quantity of every magnetically sorted T cell population. Genomic DNA was isolated from each sorted fraction and quantified by UV absorbance on a Nanodrop 2000c. Beyond this particular receptor, the publication reports: Estimated clonotype richness was generally larger for naive than for memory subsets. Across a few donors, about 5.2% of naive CD4, roughly 3.5% of naive CD8, about 2.3% of memory CD4, and approximately 0.4% of memory CD8 clonotypes were shared. Only blood was sampled, and tissue TCR repertoires likely differ from those in blood. Clonotypes shared by all four sorted-subset donors showed higher generation probabilities than non-shared clonotypes. The small number of donors limited the genetic and exposure-history diversity represented. Even with the large sequencing depth, rarefaction of the sorted-subset datasets indicated that sequencing was incomplete. Based on pairwise subsampling, the degree of clonotype sharing among donors was expected to be affected by sequencing depth.

What was sequenced was naive CD4+ T cells sorted from blood. Reading the label with the study, this specimen's cell subset or site is: CD45RA+ positively selected. The chain employs TRBV19 and TRBJ1-1; the D gene is not confidently resolved. This TCR was sampled from a man aged 18 to 29 in good health. CDR3 sequence: CASTPFRQVTEAFF. The nucleotide sequence reads as follows: TGTGCCAGTACCCCCTTTCGGCAGGTCACTGAAGCTTTCTTT.